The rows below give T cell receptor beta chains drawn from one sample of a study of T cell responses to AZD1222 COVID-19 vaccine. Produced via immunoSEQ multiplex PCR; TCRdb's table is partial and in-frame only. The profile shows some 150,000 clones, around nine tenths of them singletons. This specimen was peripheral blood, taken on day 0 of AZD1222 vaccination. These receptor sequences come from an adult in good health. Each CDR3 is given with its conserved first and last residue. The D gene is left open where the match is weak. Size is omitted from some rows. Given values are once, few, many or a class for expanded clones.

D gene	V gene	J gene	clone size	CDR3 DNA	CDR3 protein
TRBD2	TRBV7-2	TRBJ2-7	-	TGTGCCAGCAGCCCCGAGCGGGAGGGATACGAGCAGTACTTC	CASSPEREGYEQYF
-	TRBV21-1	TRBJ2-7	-	TGTGCCAGCAGCAAAGAAAACGAAACTAGCGGGAGTCCTACCTACGAGCAGTACTTC	CASSKENETSGSPTYEQYF
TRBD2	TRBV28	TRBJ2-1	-	TGTGCCAGCAGTTTGGCGGGAGGGATCAATGAGCAGTTCTTC	CASSLAGGINEQFF
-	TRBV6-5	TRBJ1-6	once	TGTGCCAGCAGGACCGGGCCTATGAATTCACCCCTCCACTTT	CASRTGPMNSPLHF
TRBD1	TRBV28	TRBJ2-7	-	TGTGCCAGCAGGAAGACAGGGTACGGCTCCTACGAGCAGTACTTC	CASRKTGYGSYEQYF
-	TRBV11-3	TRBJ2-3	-	TGTGCCAGCAGCTTACGATCTCAGGGCTTCAGCACAGATACGCAGTATTTT	CASSLRSQGFSTDTQYF
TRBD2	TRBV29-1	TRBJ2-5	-	TGCAGCGTTGAACGAGGCGGGGGCCAAGAGACCCAGTACTTC	CSVERGGGQETQYF
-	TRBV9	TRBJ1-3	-	TGTGCCAGCAGCGACAGGGTCATAAGCTCTGGAAACACCATATATTTT	CASSDRVISSGNTIYF
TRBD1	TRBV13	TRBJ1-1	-	TGTGCCAGCAGCCCCGGGACAGGTTTAGGCACTGAAGCTTTCTTT	CASSPGTGLGTEAFF
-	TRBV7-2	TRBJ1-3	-	TGTGCCAGCAGCTTAGCGGTGCTTCTCGGCGGTGGATCTGGAAACACCATATATTTT	CASSLAVLLGGGSGNTIYF
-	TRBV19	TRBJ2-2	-	TGTGCCAGTAGTATAGTTTCAGCGGACCTTAACACCGGGGAGCTGTTTTTT	CASSIVSADLNTGELFF
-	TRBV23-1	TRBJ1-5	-	TGCGCCAGAAGATATCAGCCCCAGCATTTT	CARRYQPQHF
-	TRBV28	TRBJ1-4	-	TGTGCCAGCAACATGGGGGGGTTTGAAAAACTGTTTTTT	CASNMGGFEKLFF
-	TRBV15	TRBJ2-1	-	TGTGCCACCAGGCGGACAGAAACCTACAATGAGCAGTTCTTC	CATRRTETYNEQFF
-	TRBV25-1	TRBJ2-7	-	TGTGCCAGCACAGGGGACGAGCAGTACTTC	CASTGDEQYF
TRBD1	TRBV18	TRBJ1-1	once	TGTGCCAGCTCTCCGACAGGGCAAATGAACACTGAAGCTTTCTTT	CASSPTGQMNTEAFF
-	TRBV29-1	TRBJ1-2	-	TGCAGCGTTGAAAGTGGCAGGGGAATAGGTGGCTACACCTTC	CSVESGRGIGGYTF
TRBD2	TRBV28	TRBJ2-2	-	TGTGCCAGCAGACCCGTCAGCGGGAGGCCCGGGGAGCTGTTTTTT	CASRPVSGRPGELFF